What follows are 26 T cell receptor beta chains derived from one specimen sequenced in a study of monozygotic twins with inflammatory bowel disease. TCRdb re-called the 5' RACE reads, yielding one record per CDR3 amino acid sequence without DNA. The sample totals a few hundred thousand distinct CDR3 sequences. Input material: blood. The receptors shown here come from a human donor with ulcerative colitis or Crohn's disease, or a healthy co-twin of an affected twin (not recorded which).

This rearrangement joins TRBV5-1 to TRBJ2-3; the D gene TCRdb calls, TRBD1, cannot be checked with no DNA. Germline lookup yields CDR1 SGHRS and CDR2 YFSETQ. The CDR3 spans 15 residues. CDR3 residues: CASSSSLIPTDTQYF.

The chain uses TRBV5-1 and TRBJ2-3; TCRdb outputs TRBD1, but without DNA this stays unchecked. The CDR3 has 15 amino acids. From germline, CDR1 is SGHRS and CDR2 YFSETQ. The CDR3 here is CASSSGETGYDTQYF.

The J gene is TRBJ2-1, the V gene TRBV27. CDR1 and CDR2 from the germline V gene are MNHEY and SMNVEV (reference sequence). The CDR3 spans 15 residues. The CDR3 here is CASSLERTAYNEQFF.

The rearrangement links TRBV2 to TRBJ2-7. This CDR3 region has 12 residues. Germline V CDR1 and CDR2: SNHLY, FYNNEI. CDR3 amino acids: CASSLVVSEQYF.

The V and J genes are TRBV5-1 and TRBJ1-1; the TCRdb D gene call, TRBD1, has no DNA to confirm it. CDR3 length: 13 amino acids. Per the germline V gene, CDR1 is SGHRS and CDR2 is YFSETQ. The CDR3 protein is CASIGVGNTEAFF.

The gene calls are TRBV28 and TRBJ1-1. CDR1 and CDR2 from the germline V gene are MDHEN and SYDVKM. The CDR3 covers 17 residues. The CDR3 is CASRSGKLLGMNTEAFF.

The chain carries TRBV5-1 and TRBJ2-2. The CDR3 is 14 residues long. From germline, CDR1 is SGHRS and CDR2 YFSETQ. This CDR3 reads CACSLVANTGELFF. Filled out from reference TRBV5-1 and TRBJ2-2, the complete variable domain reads KAGVTQTPRYLIKTRGQQVTLSCSPISGHRSVSWYQQTPGQGLQFLFEYFSETQRNKGNFPGRFSGRQFSNSRSEMNVSTLELGDSALYLCACSLVANTGELFFGEGSRLTVL.

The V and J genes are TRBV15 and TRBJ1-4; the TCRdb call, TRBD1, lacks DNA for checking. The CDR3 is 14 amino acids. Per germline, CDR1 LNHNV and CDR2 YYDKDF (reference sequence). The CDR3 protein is CATSEDRENENLFF.

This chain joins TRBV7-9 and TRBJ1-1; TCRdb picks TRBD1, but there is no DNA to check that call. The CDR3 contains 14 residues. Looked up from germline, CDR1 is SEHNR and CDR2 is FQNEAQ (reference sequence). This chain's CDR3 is CASSFETGGTEAFF.

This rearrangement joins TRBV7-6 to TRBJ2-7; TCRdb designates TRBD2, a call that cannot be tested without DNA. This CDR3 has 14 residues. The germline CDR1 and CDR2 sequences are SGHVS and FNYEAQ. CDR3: CASSPRGSRDEQYF.

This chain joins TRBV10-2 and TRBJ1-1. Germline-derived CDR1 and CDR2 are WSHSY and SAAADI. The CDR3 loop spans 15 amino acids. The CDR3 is CASRDRPNSNTEAFF.

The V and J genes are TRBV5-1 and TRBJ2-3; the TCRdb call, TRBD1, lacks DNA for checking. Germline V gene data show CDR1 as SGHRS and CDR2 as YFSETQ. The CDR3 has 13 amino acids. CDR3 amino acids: CASREPGRDTQYF.

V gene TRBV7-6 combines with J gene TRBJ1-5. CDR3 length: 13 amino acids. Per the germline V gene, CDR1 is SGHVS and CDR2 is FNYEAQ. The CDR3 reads CASSQQENQPQHF.

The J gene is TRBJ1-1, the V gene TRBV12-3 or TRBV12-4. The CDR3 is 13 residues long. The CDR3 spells CASSFRPALIAFF.

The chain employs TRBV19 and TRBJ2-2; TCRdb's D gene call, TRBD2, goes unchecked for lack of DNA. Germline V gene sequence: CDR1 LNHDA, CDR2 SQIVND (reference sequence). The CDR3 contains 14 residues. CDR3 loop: CAISSVPNTGELFF.

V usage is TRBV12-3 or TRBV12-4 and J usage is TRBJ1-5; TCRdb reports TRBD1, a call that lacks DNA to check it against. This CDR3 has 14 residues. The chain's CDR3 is CASSYGTGGQPQHF.

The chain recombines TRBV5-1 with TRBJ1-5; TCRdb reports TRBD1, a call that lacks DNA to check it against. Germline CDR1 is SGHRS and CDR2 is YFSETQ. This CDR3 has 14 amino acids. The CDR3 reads CASSSGQEGWPQHF.

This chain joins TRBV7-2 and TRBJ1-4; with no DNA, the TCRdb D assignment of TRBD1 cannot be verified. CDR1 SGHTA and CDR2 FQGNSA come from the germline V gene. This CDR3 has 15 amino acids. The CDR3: CASSLEGQGLEKLFF.

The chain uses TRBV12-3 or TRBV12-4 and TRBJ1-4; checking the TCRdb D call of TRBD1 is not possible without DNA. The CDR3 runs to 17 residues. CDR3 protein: CASSYGGWSATNEKLFF.

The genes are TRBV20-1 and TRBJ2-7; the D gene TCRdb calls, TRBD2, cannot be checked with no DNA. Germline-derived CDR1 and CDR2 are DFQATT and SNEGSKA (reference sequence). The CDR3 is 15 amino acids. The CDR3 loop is CSASLGGGATYEQYF.

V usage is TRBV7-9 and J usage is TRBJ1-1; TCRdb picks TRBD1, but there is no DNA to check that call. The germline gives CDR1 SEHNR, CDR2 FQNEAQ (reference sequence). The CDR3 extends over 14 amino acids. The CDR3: CASSLVRGSAEAFF. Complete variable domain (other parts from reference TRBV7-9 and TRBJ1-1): DTGVSQNPRHKITKRGQNVTFRCDPISEHNRLYWYRQTLGQGPEFLTYFQNEAQLEKSRLLSDRFSAERPKGSFSTLEIQRTEQGDSAMYLCASSLVRGSAEAFFGQGTRLTVV.

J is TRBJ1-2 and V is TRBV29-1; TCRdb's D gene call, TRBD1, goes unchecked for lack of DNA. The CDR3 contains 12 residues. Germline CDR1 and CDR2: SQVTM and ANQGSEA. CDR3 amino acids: CSAVTGVGGYTF.

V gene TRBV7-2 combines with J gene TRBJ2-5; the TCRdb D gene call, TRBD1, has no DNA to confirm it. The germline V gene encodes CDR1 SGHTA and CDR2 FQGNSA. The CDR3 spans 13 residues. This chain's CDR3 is CASGGRGAETQYF.

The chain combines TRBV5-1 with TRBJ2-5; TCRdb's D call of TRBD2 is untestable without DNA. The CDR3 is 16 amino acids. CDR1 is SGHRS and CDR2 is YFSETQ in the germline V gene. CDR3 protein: CASSFRTSGHQETQYF. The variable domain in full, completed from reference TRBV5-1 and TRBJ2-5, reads KAGVTQTPRYLIKTRGQQVTLSCSPISGHRSVSWYQQTPGQGLQFLFEYFSETQRNKGNFPGRFSGRQFSNSRSEMNVSTLELGDSALYLCASSFRTSGHQETQYFGPGTRLLVL.

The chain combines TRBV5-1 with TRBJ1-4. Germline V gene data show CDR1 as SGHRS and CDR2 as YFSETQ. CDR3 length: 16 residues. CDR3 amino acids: CASSTGRNLRNEKLFF.

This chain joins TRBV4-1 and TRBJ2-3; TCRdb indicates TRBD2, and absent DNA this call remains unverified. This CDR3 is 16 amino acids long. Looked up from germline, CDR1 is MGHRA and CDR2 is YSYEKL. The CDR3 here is CASRPGPRELVDTQYF.